The 20 T cell receptor beta chains in this list originate from one sample, sequenced in a study of PD-1 blockade in mismatch repair-deficient tumors (dated by TCRdb to 2017 to 2019). The library was made by the immunoSEQ multiplex PCR assay. TCRdb re-hosts the immuneACCESS table, in-frame sequences only. Its copies lack some clones; in the studies checked, an unresolved V gene accounts for under half of them, and the cause for the rest is not known. Here the sample has 8,500 to 10,000 clones; more than 75% occur a single time. The ten largest clones take up roughly 21% of the sample. These receptors' targets are unknown. The time point label here, explained by the study, means: roughly 10-day in vitro stimulation with candidate neoantigen peptide 2. This specimen consisted of cells cultured in vitro, obtained from a patient treated with pembrolizumab. The source is an adult with mismatch repair-deficient cancer.

The rearrangement links TRBV29-1 to TRBJ1-1, with D perhaps matching TRBD1 (5 bases). This CDR3 contains 12 residues. V was trimmed by 7 bases and J by 4 bases, leaving 13 bases between them. CDR1 is SQVTM, CDR2 ANQGSEA, per germline. The CDR3 DNA follows: TGCAGCGCGACCCTTACAGGCACTGAAGCTTTCTTT. Its protein is CSATLTGTEAFF.

The chain links TRBV9 to TRBJ2-1, with 12 bases aligning to TRBD2. V gave up 4 bases and J gave up 7 bases; unmatched junction bases: 9. There are 16 residues in the CDR3. Per germline, CDR1 SGDLS and CDR2 YYNGEE. The CDR3, as DNA: TGTGCCAGCAGCCCCCGACTAGCGGGAGTGACGAATGAGCAGTTCTTC. Its protein product is CASSPRLAGVTNEQFF.

This clone was observed a few times. The J gene is TRBJ2-7, the V gene TRBV9; D is possibly TRBD1 or TRBD2 (7 bases each). Per germline, CDR1 SGDLS and CDR2 YYNGEE. V gave up 2 bases and J gave up 3 bases, with 12 bases separating them. This CDR3 comprises 14 residues. CDR3 region: CASSVGGGGYEQYF. CDR3 bases: TGTGCCAGCAGCGTGGGAGGGGGCGGCTACGAGCAGTACTTC.

The chain combines TRBV25-1 with TRBJ1-1; D unresolved. V was clipped by 2 bases and J by 0 bases, with 10 bases between them. This CDR3 is built from 15 residues. Germline CDR1 and CDR2: MGHDK and SYGVNS. DNA for the CDR3: TGTGCCAGCAGTGAAGCCGGCTTCATGAACACTGAAGCTTTCTTT. This gives the protein CASSEAGFMNTEAFF.

The rearrangement uses TRBV28 and TRBJ2-3; no clear D. The CDR3 consists of 15 residues. V was clipped by 3 bases and J by 0 bases, with 10 bases between them. The germline V gene has CDR1 MDHEN and CDR2 SYDVKM. The CDR3 region is CASSLPTGSTDTQYF. The CDR3 DNA sequence: TGTGCCAGCAGTTTGCCCACTGGCAGCACAGATACGCAGTATTTT.

V is TRBV30 and J is TRBJ1-3; D remains ambiguous. The CDR3 is 14 amino acids. In germline, CDR1 is GTSNPN, CDR2 SVGIG (reference sequence). V dropped 3 bases and J dropped 4 bases, with 13 bases sitting between them. CDR3 nucleotides: TGTGCCTGGAGGAGTCGAGCGGTCGGAAACACCATATATTTT. Its protein is CAWRSRAVGNTIYF.

The rearrangement joins TRBV5-6 to TRBJ2-1; 11 bases match TRBD2. The ends lost 4 bases at V and 6 bases at J; junction bases unmatched: 9. The CDR3 contains 16 residues. CDR1 and CDR2 from the germline V gene are SGHDT and YYEEEE. The CDR3 loop is CASSVRLAGISNEQFF. For the CDR3, the DNA is TGTGCCAGCAGCGTCCGACTAGCGGGAATCTCCAATGAGCAGTTCTTC.

The chain combines TRBV6-5 with TRBJ1-2; D uncertain. Germline loops: CDR1 MNHEY, CDR2 SVGAGI. Trimming pared 5 bases from V and 7 bases from J, leaving 11 bases between. The CDR3 is 12 amino acids. DNA for the CDR3: TGTGCCAGCAGTCTCTTTAAATTTGGCTACACCTTC. The encoded protein is CASSLFKFGYTF.

The chain carries TRBV28 and TRBJ1-2, with 12 bases fitting TRBD1. CDR1 and CDR2 from the germline V gene are MDHEN and SYDVKM. The CDR3 is 17 amino acids. The ends lost 6 bases at V and 0 bases at J; junction bases unmatched: 8. The CDR3 sequence is CASRGQGARPSNYGYTF. In DNA form, the CDR3 reads TGTGCCAGCAGGGGACAGGGGGCGAGACCATCTAACTATGGCTACACCTTC.

The gene calls are TRBV5-1 and TRBJ1-6; the D gene is possibly TRBD1 (5 bases). Germline assignment: CDR1 SGHRS and CDR2 YFSETQ. CDR3 length equals 14 residues. Between the trimmed V and J ends, which lost 2 bases and 6 bases, there was a span of 9 bases. CDR3 sequence reads: CASSLGQPNSPLHF. CDR3 DNA sequence: TGCGCCAGCAGCTTAGGACAACCTAATTCACCCCTCCACTTT.

The rearrangement uses TRBV4-1 and TRBJ1-2; 7 bases map to TRBD1. This CDR3 is 16 amino acids long. Unmatched junction bases numbered 14, after V lost 6 bases and J lost 4 bases. Germline V gene lookup returns CDR1 MGHRA and CDR2 YSYEKL. The CDR3 is CASRGRLQGIVYGYTF. The CDR3 nucleotides read TGCGCCAGCAGGGGAAGGTTACAGGGGATCGTCTATGGCTACACCTTC.

The chain uses TRBV30 and TRBJ1-5; D is undetermined. V was cut by 1 base and J by 7 bases, with 11 bases left in between. CDR1 is GTSNPN and CDR2 is SVGIG in the germline V gene (reference sequence). The CDR3 consists of 13 residues. CDR3 protein: CAWSAGPGQPQHF. CDR3 sequence (DNA): TGTGCCTGGAGTGCCGGCCCAGGCCAGCCCCAGCATTTT.

The chain is built from TRBV5-4 and TRBJ2-7; 9 nucleotides align to TRBD2. CDR1 and CDR2 from the germline V gene are SGHNT and YYREEE (reference sequence). The CDR3 consists of 14 residues. The V gene end was trimmed by 5 bases and the J gene end by 7 bases; junction bases not matched to a gene: 10. The CDR3 nucleotides are TGTGCCAGCAGGGGTAGCGGGAGATTTGGGGAGCAGTACTTC. This gives the protein CASRGSGRFGEQYF.

This chain joins TRBV27 and TRBJ2-2, with 8 bases identical to TRBD2. This CDR3 has 16 residues. Germline CDR1 is MNHEY and CDR2 is SMNVEV (reference sequence). V lost 6 bases to trimming and J lost 5 bases; unmatched junction nucleotides: 11. This CDR3 reads CASRTAGEVRTGELFF. Written as DNA, the CDR3 is TGTGCCAGCAGAACAGCGGGAGAAGTAAGAACCGGGGAGCTGTTTTTT.

The chain uses TRBV7-2 and TRBJ2-7, with 7 bases identical to TRBD2. The junction had 1 base not matched to a gene; V was cut back by 0 bases and J by 2 bases. The CDR3 length is 14 residues. Germline lookup yields CDR1 SGHTA and CDR2 FQGNSA. Here the CDR3 DNA reads TGTGCCAGCAGCTTAGCACTAGCGACCTACGAGCAGTACTTC. Translating gives CASSLALATYEQYF. The full variable domain, with the rest looked up from reference TRBV7-2 and TRBJ2-7, is GAGVSQSPSNKVTEKGKDVELRCDPISGHTALYWYRQSLGQGLEFLIYFQGNSAPDKSGLPSDRFSAERTGGSVSTLTIQRTQQEDSAVYLCASSLALATYEQYFGPGTRLTVT.

This clone showed up just once. This chain links TRBV9 with TRBJ2-7; 9 nucleotides align to TRBD2. Germline trimming cut 0 bases from V and 4 bases from J; bases unmatched to any gene: 5. From germline, CDR1 is SGDLS and CDR2 YYNGEE. The CDR3 totals 15 residues. CDR3 sequence: CASSVVVSGSYEQYF. The CDR3 nucleotides are TGTGCCAGCAGCGTAGTTGTTAGCGGGAGTTACGAGCAGTACTTC.

The chain couples TRBV14 to TRBJ2-1; the match to TRBD2 covers 9 bases. With V trimmed by 1 base and J by 10 bases, 8 bases remained unmatched. Per the germline V gene, CDR1 is SGHDN and CDR2 is FVKESK. CDR3 length: 15 amino acids. The CDR3 protein is CASSQVLSLAGEQFF. DNA of the CDR3: TGTGCCAGCAGCCAAGTACTGTCCCTAGCGGGAGAGCAGTTCTTC.

The chain is built from TRBV30 and TRBJ1-2; maybe TRBD1 (6 bases). V was cut by 0 bases and J by 7 bases, with 12 bases left in between. Per germline, CDR1 GTSNPN and CDR2 SVGIG (reference sequence). There are 13 residues in the CDR3. CDR3 sequence (DNA): TGTGCCTGGAGTGTAAGCGGAGGGGGTGGCTACACCTTC. Translated, it gives CAWSVSGGGGYTF.

The V gene is TRBV7-2, the J gene TRBJ2-1; D ambiguous. Germline V gene lookup returns CDR1 SGHTA and CDR2 FQGNSA. With 3 bases removed from V and 0 bases from J, the gap between germline ends came to 18 bases. This CDR3 spans 18 amino acids. The DNA of the CDR3 is TGTGCCAGCAGCTTCCCTTATATTCGGATCCACTCCTACAATGAGCAGTTCTTC. It is translated as CASSFPYIRIHSYNEQFF.

This clone is classed as large (0.1 to 1%). CDR3 protein: CASSSYGGGTVDEQFF. Here the CDR3 DNA reads TGTGCCAGCAGCTCGTATGGGGGAGGAACGGTGGATGAGCAGTTCTTC. The chain couples TRBV7-9 to TRBJ2-1, with D maybe TRBD2 (6 bases). CDR1 and CDR2 (germline): SEHNR, FQNEAQ (reference sequence). This CDR3 comprises 16 residues. The ends were cut back, 4 bases at V and 8 bases at J, with 21 bases in the middle. The full variable domain, rest sourced from reference TRBV7-9 and TRBJ2-1, is DTGVSQNPRHKITKRGQNVTFRCDPISEHNRLYWYRQTLGQGPEFLTYFQNEAQLEKSRLLSDRFSAERPKGSFSTLEIQRTEQGDSAMYLCASSSYGGGTVDEQFFGPGTRLTVL.